Shown below are 18 T cell receptor beta chains from a single sample sequenced in a study of T-cell reconstitution after alpha-beta-depleted transplantation in children. This sample's TCRbeta library carried unique molecular identifier barcodes. TCRdb processed the PCR reads anew with MiXCR; each CDR3 protein has one entry. The sample lists about 200,000 distinct CDR3 sequences, approximately 15% occurring once. This material consisted of PBMCs from the stem cell graft donor, taken from the stem cell graft. All receptors derive from a human donor who donated a stem cell graft to a child with acute lymphoblastic leukemia.

The sample holds many counts of this clonotype. No conserved phenylalanine or tryptophan ends this CDR3, so it is likely a read error. Because the CDR3's place on the DNA is in doubt, the DNA is left out and the CDR3 is given as listed by TCRdb. J is TRBJ2-1 and V is TRBV29-1; TRBD1, the D gene given by the table, was not confirmed from the DNA. With termini counted, the CDR3 has 9 amino acids. Germline loops: CDR1 SQVTM, CDR2 ANQGSEA. CDR3 protein: CSVEDPRVL.

This clonotype was counted ten times or more. This chain connects TRBV7-9 to TRBJ2-2; D is possibly TRBD1 (6 bases). The germline V and J ends were trimmed by 4 bases and 4 bases, with 10 bases remaining between them. The CDR3 consists of 14 residues. Looked up from germline, CDR1 is SEHNR and CDR2 is FQNEAQ (reference sequence). CDR3 amino acids: CASSSQGFTGELFF. The CDR3 DNA reads as TGTGCCAGCAGCTCACAGGGATTCACCGGGGAGCTGTTTTTT.

This clonotype was seen repeatedly, ten times or more. DNA for the CDR3: TGCGCCAGCAGCTTAAGCGGGAGCTTCAATGAGCAGTTCTTC. Translation gives CASSLSGSFNEQFF. The chain employs TRBV5-1 and TRBJ2-1; 8 nucleotides line up with TRBD2. V shed 2 bases, J shed 6 bases, and the junction held 4 bases outside the gene matches. Germline-derived CDR1 and CDR2 are SGHRS and YFSETQ. The CDR3 spans 14 residues.

This chain uses TRBV29-1 with TRBJ2-7, with D perhaps TRBD2 (5 bases). V was cut by 1 base and J by 1 base, with 23 bases left in between. Germline V gene data show CDR1 as SQVTM and CDR2 as ANQGSEA. The CDR3 runs 18 residues. The CDR3 DNA reads as TGCAGCGTTGAAGTTTATGAAGGAGGTGGGGTACTTTCCTACGAGCAGTACTTC. This gives the protein CSVEVYEGGGVLSYEQYF.

At least ten counts were recorded for this clonotype. This sequence joins TRBV20-1 and TRBJ2-3, with 7 bases lining up with TRBD1. After removal of 5 bases from V and 6 bases from J, the junction contained 11 bases not matched to a gene. The CDR3 runs 14 residues. The V gene's germline CDR1 is DFQATT and CDR2 SNEGSKA (reference sequence). DNA of the CDR3: TGCAGTGCTCACACCGGGACAGTGGGCGATACGCAGTATTTT. Protein: CSAHTGTVGDTQYF.

The rearrangement joins TRBV29-1 to TRBJ1-2; 7 nucleotides align to TRBD1. V dropped 0 bases and J dropped 4; count of bases not matched to a gene: 14. Germline V lookup: CDR1 SQVTM, CDR2 ANQGSEA. CDR3 length: 17 amino acids. The CDR3 nucleotides are TGCAGCGTTGAAGATGAATTTCGGGGACAGACCATCTATGGCTACACCTTC. Amino acid sequence: CSVEDEFRGQTIYGYTF.

This clonotype has at least ten counts. The rearrangement joins TRBV18 to TRBJ2-5, with 12 bases fitting TRBD2. J was trimmed by 4 bases and V by 3 bases; bases with no gene match: 6. Germline CDR1 and CDR2: KGHSH and LQKENI. The CDR3 has 16 amino acids. As DNA, the CDR3 is TGTGCCAGCTCACCCAGACTAGCGGGAGAGGGAGAGACCCAGTACTTC. Its protein is CASSPRLAGEGETQYF.

A few counts support this clonotype. Here the CDR3 reads CSARKGAGNQPQHF. DNA for the CDR3: TGCAGTGCTAGAAAGGGGGCTGGCAATCAGCCCCAGCATTTT. The J gene is TRBJ1-5, the V gene TRBV20-1, with 7 bases fitting TRBD1. The CDR3 contains 14 residues. J was trimmed by 2 bases and V by 2 bases; bases with no gene match: 3. CDR1 DFQATT and CDR2 SNEGSKA come from the germline V gene (reference sequence).

The chain uses TRBV4-2 and TRBJ1-1, with D uncertain. The V end was cut by 0 bases, the J end by 1 base, with 9 bases between. The CDR3 totals 15 residues. Germline assignment: CDR1 LGHNA and CDR2 YNFKEQ. The CDR3 reads CASSQEVGGNTEAFF. The CDR3 DNA reads as TGTGCCAGCAGCCAAGAAGTGGGTGGGAACACTGAAGCTTTCTTT.

This clonotype was seen repeatedly, ten times or more. The chain employs TRBV5-1 and TRBJ2-3; 14 nucleotides match TRBD2. V lost 5 bases, J lost 6 bases, and 17 bases stayed unmatched. This CDR3 is 19 amino acids long. Germline-derived CDR1 and CDR2 are SGHRS and YFSETQ. The CDR3 DNA reads as TGCGCCAGCAGAGCCGGGACTAGCGGGAGCTGGGGCCTCAGGGATACGCAGTATTTT. Translated, it gives CASRAGTSGSWGLRDTQYF.

This clonotype was picked up many times. This chain connects TRBV25-1 to TRBJ2-1; D ambiguous. CDR1 and CDR2 from the germline V gene are MGHDK and SYGVNS. The V gene lost 3 bases and the J gene lost 14 bases, with 14 bases spanning the gap. The CDR3 spans 12 residues. For the CDR3, the DNA is TGTGCCAGCAGTGACCCATCACGGCCCAAGTTCTTC. Its translation: CASSDPSRPKFF.

This clonotype was observed at least ten times. V usage is TRBV20-1 and J usage is TRBJ2-1; 10 bases align to TRBD2. The ends lost 6 bases at V and 9 bases at J; junction bases unmatched: 8. CDR3 length: 13 amino acids. CDR1 DFQATT and CDR2 SNEGSKA come from the germline V gene (reference sequence). CDR3 sequence: CSAPLSGRGEQFF. CDR3 in DNA: TGCAGTGCCCCGTTAAGCGGGAGGGGTGAGCAGTTCTTC.

Many counts were recorded for this clonotype. The gene calls are TRBV7-2 and TRBJ2-6; either TRBD1 or TRBD2 may fit D (6 bases each). Germline-derived CDR1 and CDR2 are SGHTA and FQGNSA. The CDR3 runs to 14 residues. V was pared by 7 bases and J by 6 bases, with 13 bases between. The CDR3 here is CASIRGALANVLTF. CDR3 sequence (DNA): TGTGCCAGCATTAGGGGGGCCTTGGCCAACGTCCTGACTTTC.

At least ten counts were recorded for this clonotype. The chain links TRBV5-1 to TRBJ2-5; TRBD1 aligns across 7 bases. Germline loops: CDR1 SGHRS, CDR2 YFSETQ. The V gene end was trimmed by 0 bases and the J gene end by 5 bases; junction bases not matched to a gene: 7. This CDR3 region has 15 residues. This chain's CDR3 is CASSLEGGLFETQYF. In nucleotides, the CDR3 is TGCGCCAGCAGCTTGGAAGGGGGCTTGTTCGAGACCCAGTACTTC.

This clonotype occurred many times. The chain links TRBV12-3 or TRBV12-4 to TRBJ1-1; TRBD1 matches at 7 bases. Trimming removed 8 bases from V and 10 bases from J; junction bases left unmatched: 16. The CDR3 is made up of 14 amino acids. CDR3 bases: TGTGCCAGCGGTCTGCACCAGGGGGATAAAGTAGCTTTCTTT. This gives the protein CASGLHQGDKVAFF.

This clonotype was recorded many times. The chain uses TRBV11-1 and TRBJ1-1; 9 positions match TRBD1. The trim removed 2 bases at V and 5 bases at J, leaving 15 bases unmatched. Germline CDR1 SGHAT, CDR2 FQDESV (reference sequence). This CDR3 has 18 amino acids. This CDR3 reads CASSLLGRDRVFWTEAFF. The CDR3 DNA reads as TGTGCCAGCAGCTTACTCGGAAGGGACAGGGTGTTCTGGACTGAAGCTTTCTTT.

This clonotype came up many times. The rearrangement joins TRBV20-1 to TRBJ2-7; 10 bases map to TRBD2. V gave up 5 bases and J gave up 4 bases; unmatched junction bases: 5. CDR1 DFQATT and CDR2 SNEGSKA come from the germline V gene (reference sequence). The CDR3 spans 13 residues. DNA of the CDR3: TGCAGTGCTCGGACTAGCGGTTTTTACGAGCAGTACTTC. It yields the protein CSARTSGFYEQYF.

This clonotype was seen many times. The chain carries TRBV12-3 or TRBV12-4 and TRBJ2-2; the D is unclear. CDR3 length equals 13 residues. V shed 1 base and J shed 7 bases, with 7 bases lying between them. Here the CDR3 reads CASSLVRSGELFF. The CDR3 region has the DNA TGTGCCAGCAGTTTAGTACGGAGCGGGGAGCTGTTTTTT.